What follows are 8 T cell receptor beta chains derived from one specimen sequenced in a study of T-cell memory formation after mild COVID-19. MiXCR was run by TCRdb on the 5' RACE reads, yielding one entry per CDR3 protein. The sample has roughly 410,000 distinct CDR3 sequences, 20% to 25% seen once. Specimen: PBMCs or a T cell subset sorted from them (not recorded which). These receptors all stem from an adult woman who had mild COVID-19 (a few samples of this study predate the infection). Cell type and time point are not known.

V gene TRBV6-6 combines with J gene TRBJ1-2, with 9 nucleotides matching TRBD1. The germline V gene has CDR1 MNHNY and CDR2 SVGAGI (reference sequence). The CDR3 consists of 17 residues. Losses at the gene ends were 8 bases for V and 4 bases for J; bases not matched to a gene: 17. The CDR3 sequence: CASRSGTGPLRLYGYTF. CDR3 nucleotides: TGTGCCAGCCGCTCCGGGACAGGGCCACTCCGTCTCTATGGCTACACCTTC.

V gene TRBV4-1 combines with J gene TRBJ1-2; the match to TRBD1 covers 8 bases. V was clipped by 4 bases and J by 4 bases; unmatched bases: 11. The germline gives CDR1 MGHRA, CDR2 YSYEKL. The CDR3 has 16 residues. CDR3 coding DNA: TGCGCCAGCAGCCCACAGGGGGAAGTGGGGACCTATGGCTACACCTTC. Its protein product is CASSPQGEVGTYGYTF.

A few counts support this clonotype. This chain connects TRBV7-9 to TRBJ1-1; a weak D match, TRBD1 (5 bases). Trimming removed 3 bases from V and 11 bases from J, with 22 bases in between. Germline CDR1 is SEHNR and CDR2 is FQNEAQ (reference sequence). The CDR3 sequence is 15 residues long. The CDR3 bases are TGTGCCAGCAGCTTCCGAGTGGGGACTAACGATCGGGCTTTCTTT. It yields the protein CASSFRVGTNDRAFF.

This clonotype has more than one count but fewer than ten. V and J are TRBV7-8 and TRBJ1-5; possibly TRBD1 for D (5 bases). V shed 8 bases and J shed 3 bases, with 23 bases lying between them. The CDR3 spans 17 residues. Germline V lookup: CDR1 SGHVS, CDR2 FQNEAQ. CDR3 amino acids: CASGLAHQTGSNQPQHF. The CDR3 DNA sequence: TGTGCCAGCGGGCTTGCACACCAAACAGGATCCAATCAGCCCCAGCATTTT.

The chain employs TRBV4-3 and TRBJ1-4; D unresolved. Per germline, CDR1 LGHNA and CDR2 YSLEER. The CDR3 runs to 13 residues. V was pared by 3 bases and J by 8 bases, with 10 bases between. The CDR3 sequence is CASSQDRREKLFF. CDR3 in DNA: TGCGCCAGCAGCCAGGATAGACGGGAAAAACTGTTTTTT.

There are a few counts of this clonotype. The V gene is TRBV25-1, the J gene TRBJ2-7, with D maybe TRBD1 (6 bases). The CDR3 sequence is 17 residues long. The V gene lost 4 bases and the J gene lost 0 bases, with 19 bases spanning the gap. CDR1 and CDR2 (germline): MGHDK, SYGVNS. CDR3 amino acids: CASSGTTWGHLSYEQYF. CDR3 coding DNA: TGTGCCAGCAGTGGTACAACTTGGGGACACCTCTCCTACGAGCAGTACTTC.

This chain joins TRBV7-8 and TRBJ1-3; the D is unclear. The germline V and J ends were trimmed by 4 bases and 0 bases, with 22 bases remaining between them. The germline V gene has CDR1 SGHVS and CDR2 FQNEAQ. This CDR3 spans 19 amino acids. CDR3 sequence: CASSSREAFQLRSGNTIYF. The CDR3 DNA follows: TGTGCCAGCAGCTCCCGGGAGGCCTTTCAACTTCGCTCTGGAAACACCATATATTTT.

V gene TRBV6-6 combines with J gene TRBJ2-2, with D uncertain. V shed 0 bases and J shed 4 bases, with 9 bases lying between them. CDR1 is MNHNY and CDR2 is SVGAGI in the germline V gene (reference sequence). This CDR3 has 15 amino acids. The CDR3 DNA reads TGTGCCAGCAGTTACTCTTTTCCGGCCACCGGGGAGCTGTTTTTT. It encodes CASSYSFPATGELFF.